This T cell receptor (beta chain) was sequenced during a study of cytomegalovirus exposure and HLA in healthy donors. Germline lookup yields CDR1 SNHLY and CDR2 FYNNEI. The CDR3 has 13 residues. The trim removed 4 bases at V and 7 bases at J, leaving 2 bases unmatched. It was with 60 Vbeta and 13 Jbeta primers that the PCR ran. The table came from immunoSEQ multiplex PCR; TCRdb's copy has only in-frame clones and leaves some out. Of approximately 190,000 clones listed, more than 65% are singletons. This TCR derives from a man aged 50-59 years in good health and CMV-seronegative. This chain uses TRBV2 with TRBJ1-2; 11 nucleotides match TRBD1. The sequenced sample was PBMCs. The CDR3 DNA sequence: TGTGCCAGCAGTGGGACAGGGGGCTCTGGCTACACCTTC. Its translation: CASSGTGGSGYTF.